These T cell receptor beta chains were read from a single sample in a study of beta chain features in type 1 diabetes. Assay used: immunoSEQ multiplex PCR; TCRdb lists only in-frame clones, some missing. Of some 160,000 clones listed, about 9.8% were seen once; the top ten hold approximately 2.2%. The specimen sequenced was central memory CD4+ T cells from blood. Source of these receptors: a woman under 30 in good health. The CDR3 runs from the conserved cysteine through the conserved F or W. Each record gives: J gene, V gene, CDR3 protein.

j_call: TRBJ1-4; v_call: TRBV4-2; cdr3_aa: CASSQDHGGGNEKLFF
j_call: TRBJ1-2; v_call: TRBV29-1; cdr3_aa: CSVASTGYGYTF
j_call: TRBJ2-7; v_call: TRBV5-1; cdr3_aa: CASSSAGLDYEQYF
j_call: TRBJ2-2; v_call: TRBV7-3; cdr3_aa: CASSSTGPGELFF
j_call: TRBJ2-1; v_call: TRBV30; cdr3_aa: CAWSVGGVKFF
j_call: TRBJ2-5; v_call: TRBV11-2; cdr3_aa: CASSLGSGYETQYF
j_call: TRBJ2-2; v_call: TRBV6-5; cdr3_aa: CASSREVTGELFF
j_call: TRBJ1-6; v_call: TRBV2; cdr3_aa: CASQEDRGDNSPLHF
j_call: TRBJ2-6; v_call: TRBV19; cdr3_aa: CASSMGSGTPSSGANVLTF
j_call: TRBJ2-7; v_call: TRBV9; cdr3_aa: CASSGRGSYEQYF
j_call: TRBJ1-4; v_call: TRBV2; cdr3_aa: CASSPGAREKLFF
j_call: TRBJ1-1; v_call: TRBV9; cdr3_aa: CASSPGQGVNTEAFF
j_call: TRBJ2-3; v_call: TRBV15; cdr3_aa: CATSRGHGTQYF
j_call: TRBJ2-1; v_call: TRBV7-6; cdr3_aa: CASSLAVAGAAFNEQFF
j_call: TRBJ2-1; v_call: TRBV5-8; cdr3_aa: CASSLGTSVGEQFF
j_call: TRBJ2-1; v_call: TRBV29-1; cdr3_aa: CSAPAGGYNEQFF
j_call: TRBJ2-4; v_call: TRBV5-1; cdr3_aa: CASSSGQRYIQYF
j_call: TRBJ2-5; v_call: TRBV11-2; cdr3_aa: CASSFMAGGLQETQYF
j_call: TRBJ2-3; v_call: TRBV27; cdr3_aa: CASSTRLVSGTDTQYF
j_call: TRBJ1-6; v_call: TRBV5-1; cdr3_aa: CASSLGTSNSPLHF
j_call: TRBJ1-5; v_call: TRBV30; cdr3_aa: CGAGGLGEPQHF
j_call: TRBJ1-2; v_call: TRBV7-2; cdr3_aa: CASSLPGGYDGYTF
j_call: TRBJ2-5; v_call: TRBV7-2; cdr3_aa: CASSSPRGWEETQYF
j_call: TRBJ1-2; v_call: TRBV18; cdr3_aa: CASSQEVYGYTF
j_call: TRBJ2-7; v_call: TRBV4-2; cdr3_aa: CASSQELAGVHEQYF